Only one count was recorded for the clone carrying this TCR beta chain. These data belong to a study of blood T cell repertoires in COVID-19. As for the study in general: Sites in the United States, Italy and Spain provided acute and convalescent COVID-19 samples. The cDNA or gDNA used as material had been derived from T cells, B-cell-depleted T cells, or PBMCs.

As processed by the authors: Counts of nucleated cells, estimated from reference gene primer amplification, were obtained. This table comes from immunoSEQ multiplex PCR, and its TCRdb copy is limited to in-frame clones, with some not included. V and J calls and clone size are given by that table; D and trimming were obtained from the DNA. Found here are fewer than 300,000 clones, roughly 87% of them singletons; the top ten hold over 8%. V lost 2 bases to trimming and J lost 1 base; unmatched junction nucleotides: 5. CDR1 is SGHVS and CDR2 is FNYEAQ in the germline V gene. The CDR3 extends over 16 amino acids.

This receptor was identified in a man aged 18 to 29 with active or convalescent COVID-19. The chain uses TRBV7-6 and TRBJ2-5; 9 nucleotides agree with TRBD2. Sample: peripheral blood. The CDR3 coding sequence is TGTGCCAGCAGCTTAATCCGCGGGGGGGCCCAAGAGACCCAGTACTTC. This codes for CASSLIRGGAQETQYF. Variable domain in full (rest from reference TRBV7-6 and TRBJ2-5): GAGVSQSPRYKVTKRGQDVALRCDPISGHVSLYWYRQALGQGPEFLTYFNYEAQQDKSGLPNDRFSAERPEGSISTLTIQRTEQRDSAMYRCASSLIRGGAQETQYFGPGTRLLVL.